Below are 12 T cell receptor beta chains sequenced from a single sample in a study of identifying expanded T cells in peripheral blood (dated by TCRdb to between 2018 and 2021). Library preparation used the immunoSEQ multiplex PCR assay. In its TCRdb copy, this immuneACCESS table keeps in-frame sequences only and misses some clones. Where compared with another copy, unresolved V genes explain less than half of these, and the others have no known cause. The sample table lists 85,000 to 120,000 clones, about 87% of them with a count of one. The ten largest clones add up to approximately 14% of the sample. Sequenced sample: blood. These TCRs come from a person between 18 and 75 years old in good health.

The chain carries TRBV28 and TRBJ1-2; D gene unclear. Germline-derived CDR1 and CDR2 are MDHEN and SYDVKM. The CDR3 totals 13 residues. Between the trimmed V and J ends, which lost 3 bases and 5 bases, there was a span of 10 bases. This chain's CDR3 is CASSLSAFYGYTF. The CDR3, as DNA: TGTGCCAGCAGTTTGAGTGCCTTTTATGGCTACACCTTC.

There are a few counts of this clone. The J gene is TRBJ1-2, the V gene TRBV6-1, with D perhaps matching TRBD1 (5 bases). Between the trimmed V and J ends, which lost 6 bases and 8 bases, there was a span of 16 bases. The CDR3 is 13 amino acids. The germline gives CDR1 MNHNS, CDR2 SASEGT. CDR3 coding DNA: TGTGCCAGCAGACGGGACGGAGGCACCGGCTACACCTTC. Protein sequence: CASRRDGGTGYTF.

This clone has just a few counts. In nucleotides, the CDR3 is TGTGCCAGCAGCACCCGTACAACTAATGAAAAACTGTTTTTT. Translated: CASSTRTTNEKLFF. The chain combines TRBV11-2 with TRBJ1-4, with D unclear. This CDR3 is built from 14 residues. With 5 bases removed from V and 0 bases from J, the gap between germline ends came to 7 bases. From germline, CDR1 is SGHAT and CDR2 FQNNGV.

The V call is TRBV5-4, the J call TRBJ2-3; no definite D call. The germline gives CDR1 SGHNT, CDR2 YYREEE (reference sequence). V lost 0 bases and J 0 bases, leaving 8 bases between the germline ends. This CDR3 has 15 residues. CDR3 nucleotides: TGTGCCAGCAGCTTGGGGTCCGTTAGCACAGATACGCAGTATTTT. It specifies CASSLGSVSTDTQYF.

The chain joins TRBV7-9 to TRBJ1-1, with TRBD1 as a possible D gene (5 bases). Germline CDR1 is SEHNR and CDR2 is FQNEAQ (reference sequence). V was cut by 5 bases and J by 0 bases, with 7 bases left in between. The CDR3 covers 13 residues. CDR3 DNA sequence: TGTGCCAGCAGCCGGGGGATGAACACTGAAGCTTTCTTT. Translated, it gives CASSRGMNTEAFF.

This chain links TRBV2 with TRBJ1-1; the D is unclear. This CDR3 comprises 13 residues. CDR1 SNHLY and CDR2 FYNNEI come from the germline V gene. Trimming removed 5 bases at V and 1 base at J, with 8 bases between. The CDR3 here is CASSTVKNTEAFF. The CDR3 DNA reads as TGTGCCAGCAGTACAGTGAAGAACACTGAAGCTTTCTTT. The full variable domain, completed using reference TRBV2 and TRBJ1-1, is EPEVTQTPSHQVTQMGQEVILRCVPISNHLYFYWYRQILGQKVEFLVSFYNNEISEKSEIFDDQFSVERPDGSNFTLKIRSTKLEDSAMYFCASSTVKNTEAFFGQGTRLTVV.

Written as DNA, the CDR3 is TGTGCCAGCAGCCGGGGGAGACAGGGTAATAACTATGGCTACACCTTC. This codes for CASSRGRQGNNYGYTF. The chain carries TRBV4-2 and TRBJ1-2; 7 bases agree with TRBD1. From germline, CDR1 is LGHNA and CDR2 YNFKEQ. This CDR3 comprises 16 residues. The J segment lost 1 base and the V segment lost 4 bases, leaving 9 bases of the junction unmatched.

The chain employs TRBV5-8 and TRBJ1-1, with a weak D call TRBD1 (5 bases). CDR3 length equals 12 residues. Per the germline V gene, CDR1 is SGHTS and CDR2 is YDEGEE. V dropped 10 bases and J dropped 10 bases, with 20 bases sitting between them. For the CDR3, the DNA is TGTGCCTCCCCGACACAATCCGGGGCAGCTTTCTTT. Protein: CASPTQSGAAFF.

The gene calls are TRBV5-1 and TRBJ2-1; TRBD1 is a possible D gene (7 bases). Trimming shortened V by 5 bases and J by 8 bases, and 26 bases separated the two germline ends. Germline V lookup: CDR1 SGHRS, CDR2 YFSETQ. The CDR3 length is 17 residues. CDR3 nucleotide sequence: TGCGCCAGCAGTCGAGGGACAGTCGGCGGGGCCGGGGATGAGCAGTTCTTC. Residues: CASSRGTVGGAGDEQFF.

V gene TRBV9 combines with J gene TRBJ1-2, with no clear D. This CDR3 region has 12 residues. Trimming stripped 4 bases from V and 6 bases from J, with 10 bases between. Germline CDR1 reads SGDLS; CDR2 reads YYNGEE. CDR3 bases: TGTGCCAGCAGCCCCGCATCGGATGGCTACACCTTC. Protein product: CASSPASDGYTF.

The rearrangement joins TRBV9 to TRBJ1-2, with D unclear. CDR3 length: 14 residues. The germline V gene has CDR1 SGDLS and CDR2 YYNGEE. Trimming removed 2 bases from V and 3 bases from J, with 11 bases in between. CDR3 in amino acids: CASSVGWIDYGYTF. As DNA, the CDR3 is TGTGCCAGCAGCGTGGGGTGGATTGACTATGGCTACACCTTC.

The rearrangement uses TRBV7-7 and TRBJ2-7; D might be TRBD1 (5 bases). This CDR3 comprises 14 residues. Germline V gene sequence: CDR1 SSHAT, CDR2 FNYEAQ (reference sequence). Trimming removed 5 bases at V and 6 bases at J, with 17 bases between. CDR3 nucleotide sequence: TGTGCCAGCAGCCAGGGAAGCTACGGCGGCGAGCAGTACTTC. This encodes CASSQGSYGGEQYF.